The clone carrying this T cell receptor (beta chain) came up a few times. As yet, its antigen is unknown. This entry belongs to a study of blood T cells in healthy people across ages. General study findings and limits: Any conclusive comparison of naive versus antigen-experienced cells was prevented by using unsorted PBMCs. Underestimates were what the diversity estimates from one million T cells were considered to be.

For the second PCR, which ran for about 7 to 11 cycles, a sample-barcoded 5' primer and a J-beta primer mix were used. Every sample gave at least 3 million paired-end reads containing CDR3. MiXCR, run by TCRdb on the 5' RACE reads, gives a single entry per CDR3 protein. Of roughly 680,000 distinct CDR3 sequences in the sample, roughly 20% were seen once. Donors gave around 9.3 milliliters of peripheral blood apiece. Input material: blood. The TCR comes from a man aged 65-85 years in good health.

CDR3 residues: CASSYERERYEQYF. The CDR3 DNA reads as TGTGCCAGCAGTTACGAGCGGGAGCGCTACGAGCAGTACTTC. The chain joins TRBV6-6 to TRBJ2-5, with TRBD2 matching 8 bases. The end of the DNA aligns better with TRBJ2-7, so the J call may be wrong. The CDR3 spans 14 residues. The germline CDR1 and CDR2 sequences are MNHNY and SVGAGI (reference sequence).